This passage covers 28 T cell receptor beta chains from one sample sequenced in a study of post-analysis software for immune sequencing data. These receptors' antigens are unknown. Included in the TCR beta cDNA libraries were unique molecular identifiers. TCRdb re-called the PCR reads through MiXCR, storing one row per CDR3 protein. The sample has roughly 670,000 distinct CDR3 sequences, 59% seen once. General study findings and limits: Elevated frequency relative to controls characterized several TRBV segments in patients, TRBV5-6, TRBV5-1 and TRBV20-1 among them.

Sequenced input: blood. The receptors derive from a girl between 2 and 10 years old with multiple sclerosis.

The chain combines TRBV20-1 with TRBJ2-1, with 9 bases that match TRBD2. The J call is in doubt because the DNA end fits TRBJ2-7 better. Germline lookup yields CDR1 DFQATT and CDR2 SNEGSKA (reference sequence). The CDR3 has 16 residues. This CDR3 reads CSARQPLAGTYNEQYF. DNA for the CDR3: TGCAGTGCTAGACAACCCCTAGCGGGAACCTACAATGAGCAGTACTTC.

This sequence joins TRBV5-1 and TRBJ1-1; D unclear. With 7 bases removed from V and 4 bases from J, the gap between germline ends came to 17 bases. CDR1 SGHRS and CDR2 YFSETQ come from the germline V gene. The CDR3 contains 14 residues. The CDR3 sequence: CASGKEEFSTEAFF. The CDR3 nucleotides read TGCGCCAGCGGGAAGGAGGAATTCTCCACTGAAGCTTTCTTT.

The genes are TRBV6-5 and TRBJ1-2; 10 bases match TRBD1. Germline trimming cut 7 bases from V and 5 bases from J; bases unmatched to any gene: 10. This CDR3 contains 15 residues. From germline, CDR1 is MNHEY and CDR2 SVGAGI. CDR3 sequence: CASTQTGGGPYGYTF. CDR3 DNA sequence: TGTGCCAGCACCCAGACAGGGGGCGGCCCGTATGGCTACACCTTC.

This clonotype came up a few times. The chain links TRBV12-3 or TRBV12-4 to TRBJ1-2, with D hard to call. Trimming took 7 bases from V and 4 from J, leaving 13 bases between them. The CDR3 runs to 13 residues. CDR3 sequence (DNA): TGTGCCAGCAAATTCGTACACGGCTATGGCTACACCTTC. It yields the protein CASKFVHGYGYTF.

This clonotype has a handful of counts. This chain links TRBV27 with TRBJ2-1; 8 bases align to TRBD2. This CDR3 spans 20 amino acids. In germline, CDR1 is MNHEY, CDR2 SMNVEV (reference sequence). V lost 2 bases and J lost 3; bases outside the gene matches: 18. The CDR3 bases are TGTGCCAGCAGTTTAAAGGGCCAGGCGGGACTAGGGCTGAACTACAATGAGCAGTTCTTC. It specifies CASSLKGQAGLGLNYNEQFF.

The V and J genes are TRBV7-9 and TRBJ2-3; no clear D gene. V lost 2 bases and J lost 5, with 5 bases in between. Germline V gene lookup returns CDR1 SEHNR and CDR2 FQNEAQ (reference sequence). The CDR3 has 12 residues. DNA of the CDR3: TGTGCCAGCAGCTTAATAATAGATACGCAGTATTTT. The encoded protein is CASSLIIDTQYF. Drawing the rest from reference TRBV7-9 and TRBJ2-3, the complete variable domain is DTGVSQNPRHKITKRGQNVTFRCDPISEHNRLYWYRQTLGQGPEFLTYFQNEAQLEKSRLLSDRFSAERPKGSFSTLEIQRTEQGDSAMYLCASSLIIDTQYFGPGTRLTVL.

This chain uses TRBV10-3 with TRBJ1-2; D unclear. The CDR3 covers 13 residues. The germline CDR1 and CDR2 sequences are ENHRY and SYGVKD. V was clipped by 7 bases and J by 0 bases, with 9 bases between them. CDR3 sequence reads: CAITGTSNYGYTF. Written as DNA, the CDR3 is TGTGCCATCACCGGCACATCTAACTATGGCTACACCTTC.

This rearrangement joins TRBV18 to TRBJ2-7; TRBD1 matches 8 bases. V shed 3 bases and J 5 bases; nucleotides not matched to a gene: 6. Looked up from germline, CDR1 is KGHSH and CDR2 is LQKENI. This CDR3 has 14 residues. The CDR3 bases are TGTGCCAGCTCACCGTCCCCAGGGGGCAACGAGCAGTACTTC. This encodes CASSPSPGGNEQYF.

This clonotype was recorded a few times. The genes are TRBV12-3 or TRBV12-4 and TRBJ2-3; either TRBD1 or TRBD2 may fit D (6 bases each). The CDR3 has 13 amino acids. The V end was cut by 1 base, the J end by 10 bases, with 12 bases between. The CDR3 loop reads CASSLEGGLAQYF. The CDR3 nucleotides are TGTGCCAGCAGTTTAGAGGGGGGACTCGCGCAGTATTTT.

The V gene is TRBV20-1, the J gene TRBJ2-3; D perhaps matches TRBD2 (6 bases). V lost 6 bases, J lost 4 bases, and 23 bases lay in between. This CDR3 region has 16 residues. Germline CDR1 and CDR2: DFQATT and SNEGSKA (reference sequence). CDR3 loop: CSARSARELYPDTQYF. CDR3 nucleotide sequence: TGCAGTGCCCGAAGTGCTCGGGAGCTTTATCCAGATACGCAGTATTTT.

As regards this clonotype: This clone may be a read error of a much larger clone one base away. V gene TRBV6-6 combines with J gene TRBJ2-1, with D perhaps matching TRBD2 (6 bases). Between the trimmed V and J ends, which lost 7 bases and 4 bases, there was a span of 11 bases. The CDR3 runs 13 residues. CDR1 MNHNY and CDR2 SVGAGI come from the germline V gene (reference sequence). CDR3 bases: TGTGCCAGCAATCCGGGACTGTACAATGAGCAGTTCTTC. Translating it yields CASNPGLYNEQFF.

The V gene is TRBV29-1, the J gene TRBJ2-1; either TRBD1 or TRBD2 may supply D (5 bases each). V was pared by 8 bases and J by 3 bases, with 17 bases between. The CDR3 extends over 14 amino acids. Germline V CDR1 and CDR2: SQVTM, ANQGSEA. For the CDR3, the DNA is TGCAGCTTCCGGTGGGGGTTTGACTACAATGAGCAGTTCTTC. It yields the protein CSFRWGFDYNEQFF.

The gene calls are TRBV6-2 or TRBV6-3 and TRBJ1-5; tentative D call: TRBD1 (5 bases). V lost 5 bases to trimming and J lost 0 bases, with 11 bases between them. CDR3 length: 15 amino acids. Looked up from germline, CDR1 is MNHEY and CDR2 is SVGEGT. The CDR3 region has the DNA TGTGCCAGCAGTGATGTGACAGCTAGCAATCAGCCCCAGCATTTT. It translates to CASSDVTASNQPQHF.

This clonotype appeared a single time. This chain's CDR3 is CASSQVASAGYTF. CDR3 bases: TGCGCCAGCAGCCAAGTGGCCTCTGCTGGCTACACCTTC. This chain connects TRBV4-1 to TRBJ1-2; no clear D gene. The V and J ends lost 1 base and 7 bases respectively, with 10 bases between them. Germline CDR1 MGHRA, CDR2 YSYEKL. The length of the CDR3 is 13 residues.

In its sample, this clonotype was seen a few times. This chain connects TRBV5-1 to TRBJ2-1, with 10 nucleotides matching TRBD2. After removal of 0 bases from V and 6 bases from J, the junction contained 3 bases not matched to a gene. The CDR3 runs to 15 residues. From germline, CDR1 is SGHRS and CDR2 YFSETQ. CDR3 sequence (DNA): TGCGCCAGCAGCTTGGATCTAGCGGGAGTCAATGAGCAGTTCTTC. Translation: CASSLDLAGVNEQFF.

The chain has TRBV11-2 and TRBJ2-1, with 9 bases identical to TRBD2. The CDR3 is made up of 15 amino acids. J was trimmed by 3 bases and V by 1 base; bases with no gene match: 1. Germline V CDR1 and CDR2: SGHAT, FQNNGV. CDR3 sequence: CASSLGTSDYNEQFF. Here the CDR3 DNA reads TGTGCCAGCAGCTTAGGGACTAGCGACTACAATGAGCAGTTCTTC.

J is TRBJ2-1 and V is TRBV5-1; no clear D. The CDR3 extends over 14 amino acids. Germline CDR1 SGHRS, CDR2 YFSETQ. Trimming cost V 5 bases and J 8 bases, with 17 bases left between them. CDR3 DNA sequence: TGCGCCAGCAGTTTGATTTCAGGCTTCGATGAGCAGTTCTTC. This translates into CASSLISGFDEQFF.

This clonotype appeared a few times. The CDR3 DNA reads as TGTGCCAGCAGCGCCGGACAAACAGATACGCAGTATTTT. It encodes CASSAGQTDTQYF. The chain couples TRBV12-3 or TRBV12-4 to TRBJ2-3; a weak D match, TRBD1 (5 bases). Trimming shortened V by 6 bases and J by 3 bases, and 10 bases separated the two germline ends. CDR3 size: 13 residues.

Only a few counts were recorded for this clonotype. The chain has TRBV12-3 or TRBV12-4 and TRBJ2-3; no reliable D call. The CDR3 contains 14 residues. V lost 6 bases and J lost 2, with 12 bases in between. In DNA, the CDR3 is TGTGCCAGCAGAGAAGGGCCCGTCACAGATACGCAGTATTTT. This gives the protein CASREGPVTDTQYF.

The chain is built from TRBV5-1 and TRBJ1-1, with 7 positions matching TRBD1. Per germline, CDR1 SGHRS and CDR2 YFSETQ. V trimming: 1 base; J trimming: 3 bases; junction bases outside the gene matches: 3. CDR3 length equals 14 residues. The CDR3 sequence: CASSLTGVDTEAFF. CDR3 sequence (DNA): TGCGCCAGCAGCTTGACAGGGGTCGACACTGAAGCTTTCTTT.

CDR3 coding DNA: TGCAGTGCGAGGACAGCCATAAACACCGGGGAGCTGTTTTTT. Translated, it gives CSARTAINTGELFF. The rearrangement uses TRBV20-1 and TRBJ2-2; the D gene is possibly TRBD1 (6 bases). Trimming removed 6 bases from V and 2 bases from J, with 13 bases in between. Per germline, CDR1 DFQATT and CDR2 SNEGSKA (reference sequence). CDR3 length: 14 amino acids.

The rearrangement joins TRBV11-2 to TRBJ2-1; D not certain. Judging by the DNA end, TRBJ2-7 fits better; the J call may be wrong. Germline assignment: CDR1 SGHAT and CDR2 FQNNGV. The CDR3 totals 13 residues. The CDR3 region has the DNA TGTGCCAGCAGCTTACCACCCTACAATGAGCAGTACTTC. Protein product: CASSLPPYNEQYF.

This chain uses TRBV5-1 with TRBJ2-1; TRBD1 matches 9 bases. The CDR3 totals 14 residues. Germline values: CDR1 SGHRS, CDR2 YFSETQ. Trimming took 9 bases from V and 7 from J; bases not matched to a gene: 11. The CDR3 sequence: CATRAGTGSNEQFF. As DNA, the CDR3 is TGCGCCACGCGGGCGGGGACAGGGTCTAATGAGCAGTTCTTC.

This chain joins TRBV28 and TRBJ1-2; a possible D gene is TRBD1 (5 bases). Trimming removed 2 bases from V and 2 bases from J, with 9 bases in between. This CDR3 has 14 amino acids. Germline loops: CDR1 MDHEN, CDR2 SYDVKM. The CDR3 sequence is CASSLGAFNYGYTF. Here the CDR3 DNA reads TGTGCCAGCAGTTTAGGGGCCTTCAACTATGGCTACACCTTC.

The genes are TRBV11-3 and TRBJ2-1; TRBD2 matches at 7 bases. The CDR3 totals 14 residues. Trimming removed 5 bases from V and 8 bases from J; junction bases left unmatched: 9. From germline, CDR1 is SGHNT and CDR2 YENEEA. This CDR3 is CASSPWGGGDEQFF. The DNA for the CDR3 is TGTGCCAGCAGCCCTTGGGGTGGGGGGGATGAGCAGTTCTTC.

In the case of this clonotype: The junction and the germline gene differ at one end; a read error may be behind it. The rearrangement joins TRBV20-1 to TRBJ2-3; 10 bases line up with TRBD2. CDR3 size: 13 residues. Germline CDR1 DFQATT, CDR2 SNEGSKA (reference sequence). As DNA, the CDR3 is TGCAGTGCTATCAGCGGGGGGGCAGATGCGCAGTATTTT. Amino acids: CSAISGGADAQYF.

This chain joins TRBV15 and TRBJ2-3; D assignment may be TRBD1 or TRBD2 (5 bases each). Germline CDR1 reads LNHNV; CDR2 reads YYDKDF (reference sequence). V shed 6 bases and J shed 5 bases, with 18 bases lying between them. The CDR3 has 15 amino acids. Here the CDR3 reads CATRVGIGTQDTQYF. The CDR3 region has the DNA TGTGCCACCAGAGTGGGCATCGGGACCCAAGATACGCAGTATTTT.

The rearrangement links TRBV4-1 to TRBJ2-7; D remains unclear. Germline values: CDR1 MGHRA, CDR2 YSYEKL. This CDR3 spans 13 amino acids. Trimming removed 0 bases at V and 3 bases at J, with 6 bases between. Here the CDR3 DNA reads TGCGCCAGCAGCCAAGATATCCTCTACGAGCAGTACTTC. This codes for CASSQDILYEQYF.